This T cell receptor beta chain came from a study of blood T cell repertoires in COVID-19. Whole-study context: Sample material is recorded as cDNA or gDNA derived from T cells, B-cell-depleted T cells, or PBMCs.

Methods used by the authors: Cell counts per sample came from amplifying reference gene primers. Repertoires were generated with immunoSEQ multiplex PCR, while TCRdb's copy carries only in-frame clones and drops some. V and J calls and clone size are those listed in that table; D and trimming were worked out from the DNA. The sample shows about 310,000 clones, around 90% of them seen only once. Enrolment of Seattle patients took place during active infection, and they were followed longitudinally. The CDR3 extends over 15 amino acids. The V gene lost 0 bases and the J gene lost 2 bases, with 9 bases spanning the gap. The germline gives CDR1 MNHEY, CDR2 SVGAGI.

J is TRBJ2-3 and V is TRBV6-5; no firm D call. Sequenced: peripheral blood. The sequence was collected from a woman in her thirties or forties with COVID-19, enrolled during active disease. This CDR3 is CASSYSRIATDTQYF. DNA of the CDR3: TGTGCCAGCAGTTACTCGAGGATAGCCACAGATACGCAGTATTTT.